The sequence of this TCR beta chain was determined in a study of T cells in Graves' hyperthyroidism and ophthalmopathy. General observations from the study: Ophthalmopathy, as predicted by the model, came a median roughly 6.3 months after the prediction.

As regards this clonotype: No antigen is known for it.

From germline, CDR1 is SGHAT and CDR2 FQNNGV. There are 13 residues in the CDR3. Trimming removed 3 bases from V and 4 bases from J, with 6 bases in between. There were TCR beta CDR3 regions amplified from RNA transcripts. The HTBI primer set was used in a first-round RT-PCR of the TCR CDR3. TCRdb called the multiplex PCR reads again in MiXCR, with one record for every CDR3 protein. The sample shows 300,000 to 350,000 distinct CDR3 sequences, approximately 15% of them seen only once. V is TRBV11-2 and J is TRBJ1-4; D gene unclear. The sequenced sample was blood. This sequence originates from a woman aged 25 to 39 with Graves' hyperthyroidism. CDR3 sequence (DNA): TGTGCCAGCAGCTTCGTCGGTAATGAAAAACTGTTTTTT. It specifies CASSFVGNEKLFF.